These 17 T cell receptor beta chains share one sample of origin, sequenced in a study of shared clonotypes between healthy human individuals. Naivety among CD8 cells was defined by CD45RO negativity and positive CCR7 selection, thereby excluding terminally differentiated effector memory CD45RA+ cells. Data came from immunoSEQ multiplex PCR; TCRdb stores just in-frame clones and leaves some out. Of hundreds of thousands of clones in the sample, approximately 96% were seen once. Sequenced material: naive CD8+ T cells sorted from blood. All receptors come from a woman in her thirties in good health.

CDR3 sequence reads: CASSFWVDPDTQYF. CDR3 nucleotides: TGTGCCAGCAGCTTTTGGGTCGATCCAGATACGCAGTATTTT. The gene calls are TRBV11-2 and TRBJ2-3; unclear D gene. V shed 3 bases and J shed 4 bases, with 11 bases lying between them. The CDR3 is made up of 14 amino acids. The V gene's germline CDR1 is SGHAT and CDR2 FQNNGV.

The V call is TRBV6-1, the J call TRBJ1-1; no definite D call. The germline CDR1 and CDR2 sequences are MNHNS and SASEGT. V was pared by 4 bases and J by 4 bases, with 1 base between. The CDR3 length is 10 residues. DNA for the CDR3: TGTGCCAGCAGTGGCACTGAAGCTTTCTTT. Amino acids: CASSGTEAFF.

The chain couples TRBV5-1 to TRBJ2-5; no clear D gene. The CDR3 extends over 13 amino acids. Germline V lookup: CDR1 SGHRS, CDR2 YFSETQ. V was cut by 0 bases and J by 4 bases, with 7 bases left in between. CDR3 DNA sequence: TGCGCCAGCAGCTTGGGGGCACGAGAGACCCAGTACTTC. Translation: CASSLGARETQYF. The full variable domain, rest sourced from reference TRBV5-1 and TRBJ2-5, is KAGVTQTPRYLIKTRGQQVTLSCSPISGHRSVSWYQQTPGQGLQFLFEYFSETQRNKGNFPGRFSGRQFSNSRSEMNVSTLELGDSALYLCASSLGARETQYFGPGTRLLVL.

The rearrangement joins TRBV13 to TRBJ2-7; no reliable D call. Trimming removed 1 base at V and 0 bases at J, with 13 bases between. Per germline, CDR1 PRHDT and CDR2 FYEKMQ (reference sequence). This CDR3 comprises 16 residues. CDR3 DNA sequence: TGTGCCAGCAGCTTAGCTCAAGGACGGTGCTCCTACGAGCAGTACTTC. Protein sequence: CASSLAQGRCSYEQYF.

The rearrangement links TRBV5-6 to TRBJ1-4; D might be TRBD1 (5 bases). V was cut by 2 bases and J by 3 bases, with 11 bases left in between. CDR1 is SGHDT, CDR2 YYEEEE, per germline. This CDR3 comprises 15 residues. CDR3 sequence: CASSFMTESNEKLFF. DNA of the CDR3: TGTGCCAGCAGCTTCATGACAGAATCTAATGAAAAACTGTTTTTT. Looking up the rest from reference TRBV5-6 and TRBJ1-4 gives the full variable domain: DAGVTQSPTHLIKTRGQQVTLRCSPKSGHDTVSWYQQALGQGPQFIFQYYEEEERQRGNFPDRFSGHQFPNYSSELNVNALLLGDSALYLCASSFMTESNEKLFFGSGTQLSVL.

The count of this clone is one. V is TRBV10-3 and J is TRBJ1-4; the D is unclear. The CDR3 extends over 16 amino acids. Trimming cost V 0 bases and J 8 bases, with 16 bases left between them. Germline CDR1 and CDR2: ENHRY and SYGVKD. This CDR3 is CAISESSLGLVEKLFF. CDR3 in DNA: TGTGCCATCAGTGAGTCGAGTCTAGGGTTGGTCGAAAAACTGTTTTTT.

This chain uses TRBV2 with TRBJ2-5; D is perhaps TRBD2 (5 bases). The CDR3 length is 13 residues. Germline V lookup: CDR1 SNHLY, CDR2 FYNNEI. V lost 1 base to trimming and J lost 13 bases, with 16 bases between them. CDR3 loop: CASSEVSTTTGYF. The CDR3, as DNA: TGTGCCAGCAGTGAAGTGTCGACTACCACCGGGTACTTC.

This chain uses TRBV30 with TRBJ2-7; 8 bases are a match to TRBD1. The J segment lost 7 bases and the V segment lost 2 bases, leaving 7 bases of the junction unmatched. From germline, CDR1 is GTSNPN and CDR2 SVGIG (reference sequence). The CDR3 spans 13 residues. CDR3 region: CAWSWQGAGEQYF. The CDR3 DNA follows: TGTGCCTGGAGTTGGCAGGGGGCAGGTGAGCAGTACTTC.

The chain employs TRBV5-1 and TRBJ1-2; D is unresolved. Trimming pared 4 bases from V and 6 bases from J, leaving 13 bases between. The CDR3 loop spans 13 amino acids. The V gene's germline CDR1 is SGHRS and CDR2 YFSETQ. The CDR3 loop reads CASSNSGGHGYTF. The CDR3 bases are TGCGCCAGCAGCAATAGCGGAGGGCATGGCTACACCTTC.

This chain connects TRBV7-2 to TRBJ2-7; TRBD2 matches 9 bases. After removal of 5 bases from V and 3 bases from J, the junction contained 2 bases not matched to a gene. The CDR3 runs 13 residues. Germline loops: CDR1 SGHTA, CDR2 FQGNSA. The CDR3 sequence is CASSQTSGYEQYF. The CDR3 coding sequence is TGTGCCAGCAGCCAGACTAGCGGCTACGAGCAGTACTTC.

The chain links TRBV5-1 to TRBJ1-5; D is uncertain. Germline V gene data show CDR1 as SGHRS and CDR2 as YFSETQ. The CDR3 spans 16 residues. V shed 0 bases and J shed 1 base, with 11 bases lying between them. CDR3 nucleotide sequence: TGCGCCAGCAGCTTGGATGGGTTCGGCAGCAATCAGCCCCAGCATTTT. Translated: CASSLDGFGSNQPQHF. Drawing the rest from reference TRBV5-1 and TRBJ1-5, the complete variable domain is KAGVTQTPRYLIKTRGQQVTLSCSPISGHRSVSWYQQTPGQGLQFLFEYFSETQRNKGNFPGRFSGRQFSNSRSEMNVSTLELGDSALYLCASSLDGFGSNQPQHFGDGTRLSIL.

V gene TRBV27 combines with J gene TRBJ1-4; 12 bases line up with TRBD1. V gave up 6 bases and J gave up 7 bases; unmatched junction bases: 15. CDR3 length equals 18 residues. Germline lookup yields CDR1 MNHEY and CDR2 SMNVEV (reference sequence). In DNA, the CDR3 is TGTGCCAGCAGCGGGACAGGGGGCGCCCAATGGTACAGTGAAAAACTGTTTTTT. Amino acids: CASSGTGGAQWYSEKLFF.

J is TRBJ1-5 and V is TRBV25-1; D perhaps matches TRBD1 (5 bases). The germline V and J ends were trimmed by 3 bases and 3 bases, with 9 bases remaining between them. Germline CDR1 and CDR2: MGHDK and SYGVNS. The length of the CDR3 is 14 residues. CDR3 DNA sequence: TGTGCCAGCAGTGAGGAGGGGCACAATCAGCCCCAGCATTTT. Amino acids: CASSEEGHNQPQHF.

This clone was found once. The gene calls are TRBV7-2 and TRBJ1-4; D call uncertain. The V and J ends lost 2 bases and 4 bases respectively, with 8 bases between them. The germline CDR1 and CDR2 sequences are SGHTA and FQGNSA. The length of the CDR3 is 14 residues. CDR3 nucleotides: TGTGCCAGCAGCTTACTACTCGTTAATGAAAAACTGTTTTTT. Protein product: CASSLLLVNEKLFF.

This chain uses TRBV27 with TRBJ1-5, with 7 bases aligning to TRBD1. V gave up 5 bases and J gave up 6 bases; unmatched junction bases: 7. The germline V gene encodes CDR1 MNHEY and CDR2 SMNVEV (reference sequence). This CDR3 has 14 residues. In DNA, the CDR3 is TGTGCCAGCAGTCCGACAGGGTCTGGTCAGCCCCAGCATTTT. This gives the protein CASSPTGSGQPQHF.

This clone appeared a few times. The V gene is TRBV11-2, the J gene TRBJ2-7; no clear D. V was cut by 0 bases and J by 5 bases, with 5 bases left in between. The germline V gene encodes CDR1 SGHAT and CDR2 FQNNGV. The CDR3 sequence is 12 residues long. The CDR3 region has the DNA TGTGCCAGCAGCTTAGATCGCCACGAGCAGTACTTC. Translation gives CASSLDRHEQYF.

This clone was observed a few times. J is TRBJ1-1 and V is TRBV12-5; D is unresolved. V was clipped by 6 bases and J by 0 bases, with 17 bases between them. Germline V gene data show CDR1 as LGHNT and CDR2 as FRNRAP. CDR3 length: 16 amino acids. The CDR3 bases are TGTGCTAGTGGGACTACCTCTGGACTCGTGAACACTGAAGCTTTCTTT. Translated: CASGTTSGLVNTEAFF.